These 31 T cell receptor beta chains originate from one sample sequenced in a study of T cell changes during pregnancy in multiple sclerosis (dated by TCRdb to about 2019). Library preparation employed the immunoSEQ multiplex PCR assay. The clones in this table, taken by TCRdb from immuneACCESS, are in-frame only. Not every clone is retained; where verified, under half of the shortfall comes from an unresolved V gene, and the cause of the rest is unknown. The sample yields some 64,000 clones; roughly 90% were counted once. 2% to 2.5% of the sample lies in the top ten. Specimen: peripheral blood, collected in the first trimester of pregnancy. The receptors here all came from a female donor with multiple sclerosis, enrolled in a pregnancy study.

The genes are TRBV6-5 and TRBJ1-2; no clear D. Germline V CDR1 and CDR2: MNHEY, SVGAGI. Between the trimmed V and J ends, which lost 4 bases and 6 bases, there was a span of 3 bases. The CDR3 totals 10 residues. The CDR3 DNA follows: TGTGCCAGCAGTTCAGATGGCTACACCTTC. It translates to CASSSDGYTF.

The V gene is TRBV27, the J gene TRBJ2-1; TRBD2 agrees at 14 bases. The V gene's germline CDR1 is MNHEY and CDR2 SMNVEV (reference sequence). Trimming cost V 5 bases and J 5 bases; bases outside gene matches: 11. The CDR3 runs to 18 residues. The CDR3 loop is CASSPTGTSGSINNEQFF. The CDR3 DNA reads as TGTGCCAGCAGTCCTACTGGGACTAGCGGGAGCATCAACAATGAGCAGTTCTTC.

V usage is TRBV5-1 and J usage is TRBJ2-2, with 9 positions matching TRBD1. The V segment lost 1 base and the J segment 3 bases; nucleotides outside the gene matches: 19. Germline assignment: CDR1 SGHRS and CDR2 YFSETQ. The CDR3 consists of 21 residues. CDR3 residues: CASSLYPPGQGIGFDTGELFF. Here the CDR3 DNA reads TGCGCCAGCAGCTTGTACCCACCGGGACAGGGAATAGGTTTTGACACCGGGGAGCTGTTTTTT.

The chain employs TRBV11-2 and TRBJ2-1, with TRBD2 matching over 11 bases. J was trimmed by 3 bases and V by 5 bases; bases with no gene match: 3. From germline, CDR1 is SGHAT and CDR2 FQNNGV. The CDR3 is made up of 15 amino acids. The CDR3 sequence is CASSLTSGGYNEQFF. The CDR3 DNA follows: TGTGCCAGCAGCCTAACTAGCGGGGGCTACAATGAGCAGTTCTTC.

This clone was found once. The chain couples TRBV23-1 to TRBJ2-7; the match to TRBD1 covers 7 bases. TRBV23-1 is noted as an ORF with a role that remains uncertain. This CDR3 spans 16 amino acids. Losses at the gene ends were 2 bases for V and 3 bases for J; bases not matched to a gene: 10. The CDR3 here is CASSQRRQGEGYEQYF. For the CDR3, the DNA is TGCGCCAGCAGTCAAAGAAGACAGGGAGAAGGCTACGAGCAGTACTTC.

The chain has TRBV5-1 and TRBJ2-5; D possibly corresponds to TRBD2 (6 bases). From germline, CDR1 is SGHRS and CDR2 YFSETQ. The V end lost 4 bases, the J end lost 3 bases, and 16 bases lay between the germline ends. The CDR3 is made up of 15 amino acids. The CDR3 DNA follows: TGCGCCAGCAGCCCCCTGGAGGGCCTAGAAGAGACCCAGTACTTC. This sequence encodes CASSPLEGLEETQYF.

This chain joins TRBV7-3 and TRBJ2-1; 9 bases are a match to TRBD2. Germline V gene data show CDR1 as SGHTA and CDR2 as FQGTGA. J was trimmed by 2 bases and V by 5 bases; bases with no gene match: 4. This CDR3 spans 15 amino acids. Here the CDR3 reads CASSPAGGAYNEQFF. Written as DNA, the CDR3 is TGTGCCAGCAGCCCAGCGGGAGGAGCCTACAATGAGCAGTTCTTC. The variable domain in full, completed from reference TRBV7-3 and TRBJ2-1, reads GAGVSQTPSNKVTEKGKYVELRCDPISGHTALYWYRQSLGQGPEFLIYFQGTGAADDSGLPNDRFFAVRPEGSVSTLKIQRTERGDSAVYLCASSPAGGAYNEQFFGPGTRLTVL.

This rearrangement joins TRBV11-1 to TRBJ2-1; D is unresolved. The CDR3 totals 14 residues. CDR1 and CDR2 from the germline V gene are SGHAT and FQDESV (reference sequence). The ends were cut back, 7 bases at V and 0 bases at J, with 10 bases in the middle. Here the CDR3 reads CASTGISSYNEQFF. CDR3 nucleotides: TGTGCCAGCACGGGTATTAGCTCCTACAATGAGCAGTTCTTC.

The chain employs TRBV4-3 and TRBJ2-1, with D perhaps matching TRBD2 (5 bases). V was pared by 0 bases and J by 0 bases, with 9 bases between. Per germline, CDR1 LGHNA and CDR2 YSLEER. This CDR3 has 16 residues. CDR3 nucleotides: TGCGCCAGCAGCCAAGACGGGGAGAGCTCCTACAATGAGCAGTTCTTC. Translated, it gives CASSQDGESSYNEQFF.

The chain employs TRBV5-6 and TRBJ2-3; possible D gene TRBD2, 5 bases. This CDR3 has 14 residues. CDR1 is SGHDT and CDR2 is YYEEEE in the germline V gene. V was clipped by 3 bases and J by 4 bases, with 12 bases between them. DNA for the CDR3: TGTGCCAGCAGCTGGAGCGGTAAACCAGATACGCAGTATTTT. It yields the protein CASSWSGKPDTQYF.

The CDR3 loop reads CASSPREYQPQHF. CDR3 coding DNA: TGTGCCAGCAGCCCAAGAGAGTATCAGCCCCAGCATTTT. The rearrangement links TRBV7-6 to TRBJ1-5; D is ambiguous. V gave up 5 bases and J gave up 5 bases, with 10 bases separating them. There are 13 residues in the CDR3. CDR1 is SGHVS, CDR2 FNYEAQ, per germline.

This clone was seen just once. Germline is not matched at one junction end, which may reflect a read error. The chain recombines TRBV10-3 with TRBJ2-7; unclear D gene. CDR1 is ENHRY, CDR2 SYGVKD, per germline. CDR3 length equals 11 residues. The CDR3 region is CAISESFEKYF. The CDR3 coding sequence is TGTGCCATCAGTGAGTCATTCGAGAAGTACTTC.

The chain uses TRBV27 and TRBJ2-5; possibly TRBD2 for D (5 bases). Germline V gene lookup returns CDR1 MNHEY and CDR2 SMNVEV (reference sequence). The CDR3 sequence is 13 residues long. V was pared by 8 bases and J by 5 bases, with 15 bases between. The CDR3 DNA reads as TGTGCCAGCGGGTCGGGAAGCAGGGAGACCCAGTACTTC. Encoded protein: CASGSGSRETQYF.

The chain links TRBV25-1 to TRBJ2-3; possibly TRBD2 for D (5 bases). Germline values: CDR1 MGHDK, CDR2 SYGVNS. V was pared by 4 bases and J by 5 bases, with 13 bases between. The CDR3 is 14 amino acids. CDR3 bases: TGTGCCAGCAGTGGCGAGGGAGTGATAGATACGCAGTATTTT. It codes for CASSGEGVIDTQYF.

The rearrangement links TRBV5-4 to TRBJ2-3; TRBD2 aligns across 14 bases. Losses at the gene ends were 0 bases for V and 7 bases for J; bases not matched to a gene: 1. Germline V CDR1 and CDR2: SGHNT, YYREEE (reference sequence). The CDR3 sequence is 15 residues long. As DNA, the CDR3 is TGTGCCAGCAGCTTGGGGACTAGCGGGAGGTATACGCAGTATTTT. This encodes CASSLGTSGRYTQYF. Based on the CDR3 plus reference TRBV5-4 and TRBJ2-3, the full variable domain is ETGVTQSPTHLIKTRGQQVTLRCSSQSGHNTVSWYQQALGQGPQFIFQYYREEENGRGNFPPRFSGLQFPNYSSELNVNALELDDSALYLCASSLGTSGRYTQYFGPGTRLTVL.

The J gene is TRBJ1-1, the V gene TRBV27; 12 positions agree with TRBD1. The CDR3 spans 17 residues. Germline V gene sequence: CDR1 MNHEY, CDR2 SMNVEV (reference sequence). Losses at the gene ends were 6 bases for V and 4 bases for J; bases not matched to a gene: 12. The CDR3, as DNA: TGTGCCAGCAGCCTTGAGGGACAGGGGGCCTGGAGCACTGAAGCTTTCTTT. Translating it yields CASSLEGQGAWSTEAFF.

The chain is built from TRBV13 and TRBJ1-1; possibly TRBD1 for D (5 bases). The germline V gene has CDR1 PRHDT and CDR2 FYEKMQ (reference sequence). Trimming pared 3 bases from V and 3 bases from J, leaving 11 bases between. The CDR3 covers 14 residues. The CDR3 region is CASSFQGLDTEAFF. CDR3 bases: TGTGCCAGCAGCTTCCAGGGATTAGACACTGAAGCTTTCTTT.

The chain recombines TRBV7-2 with TRBJ2-6; 8 bases match TRBD2. Unmatched junction bases numbered 4, after V lost 4 bases and J lost 2 bases. The CDR3 sequence is 16 residues long. The germline V gene encodes CDR1 SGHTA and CDR2 FQGNSA. In DNA form, the CDR3 reads TGTGCCAGCAGCTCGGAGGGACTAGCTGGGGCCAACGTCCTGACTTTC. Translated, it gives CASSSEGLAGANVLTF. Supplemented by reference TRBV7-2 and TRBJ2-6, the full variable domain reads GAGVSQSPSNKVTEKGKDVELRCDPISGHTALYWYRQSLGQGLEFLIYFQGNSAPDKSGLPSDRFSAERTGGSVSTLTIQRTQQEDSAVYLCASSSEGLAGANVLTFGAGSRLTVL.

V and J are TRBV7-2 and TRBJ2-7; a possible D gene is TRBD2 (6 bases). Trimming pared 8 bases from V and 5 bases from J, leaving 22 bases between. CDR1 and CDR2 (germline): SGHTA, FQGNSA. The length of the CDR3 is 15 residues. The CDR3 reads CASGPPGGRGNEQYF. Here the CDR3 DNA reads TGTGCCAGCGGGCCCCCTGGAGGGAGAGGGAACGAGCAGTACTTC.

This chain joins TRBV29-1 and TRBJ1-2; 9 bases match TRBD1. Germline trimming cut 5 bases from V and 10 bases from J; bases unmatched to any gene: 5. There are 11 residues in the CDR3. CDR1 and CDR2 (germline): SQVTM, ANQGSEA. The CDR3 DNA is TGCAGCGTTAGAGGGACAGGGTCCTACACCTTC. Its protein product is CSVRGTGSYTF.

The table lists this clone with a few counts. CDR3 in DNA: TGTGCCAGCACGAGCAATCAGCCCCAGCATTTT. Encoded protein: CASTSNQPQHF. The V call is TRBV28, the J call TRBJ1-5; D remains ambiguous. The CDR3 runs to 11 residues. CDR1 is MDHEN, CDR2 SYDVKM, per germline. The V and J ends lost 7 bases and 1 base respectively, with 2 bases between them.

This chain joins TRBV12-2 and TRBJ2-7; the table's D call, TRBD2, was not checked against the DNA. TRBV12-2 is tagged as a pseudogene. CDR3 length: 17 amino acids. The CDR3, as DNA: TGTGCAAGTCGCTTAGCTACTAGCGGGAGGGCGATCTACGAGCAGTACTTC. This translates into CASRLATSGRAIYEQYF.

The chain joins TRBV27 to TRBJ2-7; 9 bases line up with TRBD2. V was pared by 8 bases and J by 7 bases, with 9 bases of the junction left unmatched. Germline-derived CDR1 and CDR2 are MNHEY and SMNVEV (reference sequence). The CDR3 sequence is 13 residues long. The CDR3 loop reads CASGSGRLREQYF. CDR3 nucleotides: TGTGCCAGCGGAAGCGGGAGGCTAAGAGAGCAGTACTTC.

The chain is built from TRBV9 and TRBJ1-3, with a weak D call TRBD1 (6 bases). V lost 4 bases to trimming and J lost 0 bases, with 14 bases between them. The CDR3 length is 16 residues. Per germline, CDR1 SGDLS and CDR2 YYNGEE. The CDR3 sequence is CASSTAGVASGNTIYF. CDR3 in DNA: TGTGCCAGCAGCACTGCAGGGGTCGCCTCTGGAAACACCATATATTTT.

CDR3 residues: CASSYRSREGGYTF. The CDR3 region has the DNA TGTGCCAGCAGCTACAGGTCCAGGGAGGGGGGCTACACCTTC. The chain links TRBV6-5 to TRBJ1-2; D is possibly TRBD1 (5 bases). Deletions cut 6 bases from V and 8 bases from J, with 19 bases between. Per germline, CDR1 MNHEY and CDR2 SVGAGI. The CDR3 loop spans 14 amino acids.

The CDR3 nucleotides are TGTGCCAGCAGTTTTATTCCAGCGAGTGCTACTCAGCCCCAGCATTTT. Protein sequence: CASSFIPASATQPQHF. This chain uses TRBV28 with TRBJ1-5; D uncertain. The V gene lost 3 bases and the J gene lost 6 bases, with 18 bases spanning the gap. The V gene's germline CDR1 is MDHEN and CDR2 SYDVKM. This CDR3 comprises 16 residues.

The V and J genes are TRBV27 and TRBJ2-3, with a tentative D call TRBD2 (6 bases). This CDR3 spans 18 amino acids. Trimming left V 3 bases short and J 1 base short, with 20 bases between. Germline lookup yields CDR1 MNHEY and CDR2 SMNVEV (reference sequence). Written as DNA, the CDR3 is TGTGCCAGCAGTTTTGGAGTTCATTCCAGCGGGCGCACAGATACGCAGTATTTT. Translated: CASSFGVHSSGRTDTQYF.

The CDR3 nucleotides are TGTGCCAGCAGCCCACCGTCCCTCGAGGAGCAGTTCTTC. It encodes CASSPPSLEEQFF. The V gene is TRBV5-6, the J gene TRBJ2-1; D is unresolved. Germline V gene data show CDR1 as SGHDT and CDR2 as YYEEEE. V lost 4 bases to trimming and J lost 10 bases, with 15 bases between them. The CDR3 consists of 13 residues.

This clone is a singleton in its sample. The rearrangement joins TRBV29-1 to TRBJ2-7; 8 positions agree with TRBD1. Germline values: CDR1 SQVTM, CDR2 ANQGSEA. CDR3 length: 12 amino acids. Trimming at V came to 7 bases and at J to 3 bases, leaving 5 bases not matched to a gene. CDR3 residues: CSAGQGRYEQYF. The CDR3 coding sequence is TGCAGCGCAGGACAGGGTCGCTACGAGCAGTACTTC.

The chain carries TRBV6-1 and TRBJ1-2, with D possibly being TRBD1 (6 bases). Germline CDR1 and CDR2: MNHNS and SASEGT. Deletions cut 0 bases from V and 6 bases from J, with 14 bases between. The CDR3 is 15 amino acids. The CDR3 coding sequence is TGTGCCAGCAGTGAAGCCGGGGGGCGCAATCATGGCTACACCTTC. Encoded protein: CASSEAGGRNHGYTF.

The chain combines TRBV2 with TRBJ1-5; the match to TRBD1 covers 10 bases. Germline trimming cut 6 bases from V and 1 base from J; bases unmatched to any gene: 9. The CDR3 sequence is 17 residues long. Germline CDR1 and CDR2: SNHLY and FYNNEI. CDR3 nucleotide sequence: TGTGCCAGCAGAACCGGGACAGGGGAACTAAGCAATCAGCCCCAGCATTTT. Translation gives CASRTGTGELSNQPQHF.